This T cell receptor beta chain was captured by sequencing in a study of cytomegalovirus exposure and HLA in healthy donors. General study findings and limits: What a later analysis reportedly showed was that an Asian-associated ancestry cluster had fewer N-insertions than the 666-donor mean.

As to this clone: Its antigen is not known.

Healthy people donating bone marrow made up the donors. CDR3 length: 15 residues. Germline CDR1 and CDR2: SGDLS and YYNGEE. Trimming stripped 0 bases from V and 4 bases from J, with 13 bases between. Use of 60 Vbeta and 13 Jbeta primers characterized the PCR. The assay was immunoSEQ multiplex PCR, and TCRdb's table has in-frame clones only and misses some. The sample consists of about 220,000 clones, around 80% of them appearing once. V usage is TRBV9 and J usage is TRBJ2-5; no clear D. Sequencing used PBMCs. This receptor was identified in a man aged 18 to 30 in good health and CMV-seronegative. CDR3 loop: CASSVVAARTETQYF. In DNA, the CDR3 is TGTGCCAGCAGCGTAGTGGCGGCCCGAACAGAGACCCAGTACTTC.